This T cell receptor beta chain is from a study of spatial heterogeneity in lung cancer. On this clonotype itself: The target antigen is unknown.

TCRdb passed the 5' RACE reads through MiXCR, listing each CDR3 protein once. Among about 82,000 distinct CDR3 sequences listed, roughly 13% were seen once. Time point specified: sample taken at primary tumor resection. Sequencing was performed on whole RNA extracted from tumor and nontumor lung tissue, or from frozen PBMC, and the material was left unsorted. Whole-study findings and limits: Tumor TCRs that were ubiquitous and expanded showed up in blood more at resection than follow-up.

V was shortened by 6 bases and J by 1 base, with 13 bases between the two germline ends. Germline lookup yields CDR1 SQVTM and CDR2 ANQGSEA. The CDR3 covers 13 residues. The chain has TRBV29-1 and TRBJ2-7; either TRBD1 or TRBD2 may supply D (5 bases each). The sequence was obtained from a male donor with early-stage non-small cell lung cancer. Sample: PBMCs, taken at surgery. The CDR3 spells CSVVWGGSYEQYF. Written as DNA, the CDR3 is TGCAGCGTCGTCTGGGGCGGGTCCTACGAGCAGTACTTC.